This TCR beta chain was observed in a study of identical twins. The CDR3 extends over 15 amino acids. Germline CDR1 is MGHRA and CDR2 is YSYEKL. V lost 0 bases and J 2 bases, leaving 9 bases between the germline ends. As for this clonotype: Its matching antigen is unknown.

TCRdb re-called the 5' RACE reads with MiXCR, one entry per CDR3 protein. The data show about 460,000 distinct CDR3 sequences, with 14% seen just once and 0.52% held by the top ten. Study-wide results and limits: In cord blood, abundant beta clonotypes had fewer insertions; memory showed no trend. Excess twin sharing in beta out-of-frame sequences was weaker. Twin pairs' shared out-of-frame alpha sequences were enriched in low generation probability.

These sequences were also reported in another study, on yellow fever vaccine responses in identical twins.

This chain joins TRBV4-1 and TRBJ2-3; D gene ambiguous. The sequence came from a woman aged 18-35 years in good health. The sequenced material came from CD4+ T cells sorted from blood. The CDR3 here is CASSQEYSNTDTQYF. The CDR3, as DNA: TGCGCCAGCAGCCAAGAGTACAGCAACACAGATACGCAGTATTTT.